Reported below is one TCR beta chain. Assay used: immunoSEQ multiplex PCR; TCRdb lists only in-frame clones, some missing. The sample has some 80,000 clones, around 90% seen once. The data derive from a study of T cell changes during pregnancy in multiple sclerosis. The CDR3 loop spans 13 amino acids. Trimming removed 3 bases from V and 2 bases from J, with 8 bases in between. Germline V gene sequence: CDR1 SGHKS, CDR2 YYEKEE (reference sequence). The chain is built from TRBV5-5 and TRBJ1-2, with unresolved D. The sequence was obtained from a female donor with multiple sclerosis, enrolled in a pregnancy study. The material was peripheral blood, obtained before pregnancy. The DNA for the CDR3 is TGTGCCAGCAGCTCTACTGAGAACTATGGCTACACCTTC. This gives the protein CASSSTENYGYTF.